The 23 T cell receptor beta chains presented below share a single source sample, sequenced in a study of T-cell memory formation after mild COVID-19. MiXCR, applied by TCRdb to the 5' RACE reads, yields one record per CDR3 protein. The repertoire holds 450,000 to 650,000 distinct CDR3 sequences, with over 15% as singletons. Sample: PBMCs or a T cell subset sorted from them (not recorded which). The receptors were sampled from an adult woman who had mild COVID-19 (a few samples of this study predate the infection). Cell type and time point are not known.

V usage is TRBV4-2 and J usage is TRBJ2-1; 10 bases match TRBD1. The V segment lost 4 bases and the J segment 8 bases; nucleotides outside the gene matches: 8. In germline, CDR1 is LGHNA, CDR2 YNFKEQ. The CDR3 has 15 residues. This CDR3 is CASSRSGTGDHEQFF. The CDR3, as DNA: TGTGCCAGCAGCCGTTCCGGGACAGGGGACCATGAGCAGTTCTTC.

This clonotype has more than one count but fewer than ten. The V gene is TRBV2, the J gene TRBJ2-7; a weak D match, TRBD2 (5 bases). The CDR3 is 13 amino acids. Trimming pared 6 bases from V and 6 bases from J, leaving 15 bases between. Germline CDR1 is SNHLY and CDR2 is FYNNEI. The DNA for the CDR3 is TGTGCCAGCAGCCAAAACGGGATTCGCGAGCAGTACTTC. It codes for CASSQNGIREQYF.

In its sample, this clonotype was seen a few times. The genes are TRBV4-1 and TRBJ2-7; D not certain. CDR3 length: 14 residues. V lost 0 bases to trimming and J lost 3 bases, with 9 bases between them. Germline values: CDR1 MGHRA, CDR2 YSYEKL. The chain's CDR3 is CASSQDLGFYEQYF. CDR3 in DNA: TGCGCCAGCAGCCAAGATCTGGGCTTCTACGAGCAGTACTTC.

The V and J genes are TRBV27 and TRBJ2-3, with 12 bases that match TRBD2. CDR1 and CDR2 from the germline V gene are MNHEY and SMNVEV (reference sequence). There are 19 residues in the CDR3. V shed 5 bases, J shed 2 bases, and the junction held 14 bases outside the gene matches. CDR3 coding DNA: TGTGCCAGCAGTAGGGCTAGCGGGAGGGCCTCCCTCACCACAGATACGCAGTATTTT. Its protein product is CASSRASGRASLTTDTQYF.

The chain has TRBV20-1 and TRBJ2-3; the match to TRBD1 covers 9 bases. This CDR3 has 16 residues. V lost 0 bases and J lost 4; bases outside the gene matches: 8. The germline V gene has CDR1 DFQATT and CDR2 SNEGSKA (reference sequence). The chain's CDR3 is CSARDRGQGFADTQYF. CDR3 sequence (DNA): TGCAGTGCTAGAGATCGGGGACAGGGATTCGCAGATACGCAGTATTTT.

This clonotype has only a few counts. In DNA form, the CDR3 reads TGTGCCAGCAGACGGACTAGCTCCTTGCAGTTCTTC. Protein: CASRRTSSLQFF. The J gene is TRBJ2-1, the V gene TRBV12-3 or TRBV12-4; 8 bases match TRBD2. Unmatched junction bases numbered 7, after V lost 6 bases and J lost 12 bases. The CDR3 is made up of 12 amino acids.

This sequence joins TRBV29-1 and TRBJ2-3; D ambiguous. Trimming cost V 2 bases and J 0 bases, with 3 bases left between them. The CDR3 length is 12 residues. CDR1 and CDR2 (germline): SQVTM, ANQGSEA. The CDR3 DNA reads TGCAGCGTTGAACCTAGCACAGATACGCAGTATTTT. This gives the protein CSVEPSTDTQYF.

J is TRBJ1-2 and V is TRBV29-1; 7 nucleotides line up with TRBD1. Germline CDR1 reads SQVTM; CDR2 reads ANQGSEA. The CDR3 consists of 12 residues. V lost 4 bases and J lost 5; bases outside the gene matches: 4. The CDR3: CSVAGQEYGYTF. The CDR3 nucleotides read TGCAGCGTTGCAGGACAGGAGTATGGCTACACCTTC.

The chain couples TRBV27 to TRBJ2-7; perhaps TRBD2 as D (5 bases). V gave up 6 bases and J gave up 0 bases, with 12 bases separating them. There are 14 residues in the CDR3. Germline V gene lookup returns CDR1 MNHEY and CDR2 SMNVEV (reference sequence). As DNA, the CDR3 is TGTGCCAGCAGCGCGACGGGGAGCTCCTACGAGCAGTACGTC. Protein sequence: CASSATGSSYEQYV.

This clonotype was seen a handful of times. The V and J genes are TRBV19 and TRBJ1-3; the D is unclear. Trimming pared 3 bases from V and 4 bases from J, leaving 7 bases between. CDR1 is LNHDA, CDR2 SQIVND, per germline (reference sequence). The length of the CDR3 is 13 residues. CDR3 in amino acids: CASSIGTGNTIYF. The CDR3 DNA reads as TGTGCCAGTAGTATCGGAACAGGAAACACCATATATTTT.

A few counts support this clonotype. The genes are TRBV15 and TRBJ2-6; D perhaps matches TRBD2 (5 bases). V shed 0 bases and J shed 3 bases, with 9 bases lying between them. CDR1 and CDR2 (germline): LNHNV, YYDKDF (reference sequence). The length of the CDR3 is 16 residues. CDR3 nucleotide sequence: TGTGCCACCAGCAGAGATCGGGATTTTGGGGCCAACGTCCTGACTTTC. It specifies CATSRDRDFGANVLTF.

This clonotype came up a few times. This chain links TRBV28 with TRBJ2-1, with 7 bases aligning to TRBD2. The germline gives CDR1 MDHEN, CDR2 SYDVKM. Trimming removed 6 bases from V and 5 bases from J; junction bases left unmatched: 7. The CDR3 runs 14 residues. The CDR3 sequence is CASSSGMSNNEQFF. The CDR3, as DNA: TGTGCCAGCAGCAGCGGGATGTCCAACAATGAGCAGTTCTTC.

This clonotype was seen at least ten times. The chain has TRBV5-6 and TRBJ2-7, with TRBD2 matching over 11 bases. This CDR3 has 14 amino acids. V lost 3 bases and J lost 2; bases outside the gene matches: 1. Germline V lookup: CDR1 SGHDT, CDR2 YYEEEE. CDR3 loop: CASSYSGGAYEQYF. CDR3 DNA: TGTGCCAGCAGCTATAGCGGGGGGGCCTACGAGCAGTACTTC.

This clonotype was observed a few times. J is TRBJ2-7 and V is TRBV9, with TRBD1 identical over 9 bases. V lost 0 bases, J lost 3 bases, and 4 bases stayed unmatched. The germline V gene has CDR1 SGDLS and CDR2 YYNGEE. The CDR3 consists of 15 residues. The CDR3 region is CASSVEQGAGYEQYF. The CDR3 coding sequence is TGTGCCAGCAGCGTAGAACAGGGGGCGGGCTACGAGCAGTACTTC. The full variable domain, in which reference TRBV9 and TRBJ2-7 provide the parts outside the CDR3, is DSGVTQTPKHLITATGQRVTLRCSPRSGDLSVYWYQQSLDQGLQFLIQYYNGEERAKGNILERFSAQQFPDLHSELNLSSLELGDSALYFCASSVEQGAGYEQYFGPGTRLTVT.

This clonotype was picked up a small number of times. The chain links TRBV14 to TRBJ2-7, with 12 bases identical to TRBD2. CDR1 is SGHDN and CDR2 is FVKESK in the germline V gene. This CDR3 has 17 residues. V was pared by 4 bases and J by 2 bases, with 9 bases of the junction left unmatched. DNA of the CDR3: TGTGCCAGCAGCCCCCAACTAGCGGGAGGACTCACCTACGAGCAGTACTTC. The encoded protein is CASSPQLAGGLTYEQYF.

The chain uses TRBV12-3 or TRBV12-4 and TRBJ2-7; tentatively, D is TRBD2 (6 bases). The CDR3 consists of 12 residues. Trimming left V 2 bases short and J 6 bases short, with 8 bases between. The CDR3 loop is CASSLRGSEQYF. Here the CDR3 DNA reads TGTGCCAGCAGTTTACGGGGGAGCGAGCAGTACTTC.

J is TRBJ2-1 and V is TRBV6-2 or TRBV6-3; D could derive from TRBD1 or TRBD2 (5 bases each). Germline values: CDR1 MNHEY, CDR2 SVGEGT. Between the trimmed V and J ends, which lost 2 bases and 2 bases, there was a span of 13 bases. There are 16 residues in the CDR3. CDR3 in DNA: TGTGCCAGCAGTTACGGGGGAAAGCGGACCTACAATGAGCAGTTCTTC. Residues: CASSYGGKRTYNEQFF.

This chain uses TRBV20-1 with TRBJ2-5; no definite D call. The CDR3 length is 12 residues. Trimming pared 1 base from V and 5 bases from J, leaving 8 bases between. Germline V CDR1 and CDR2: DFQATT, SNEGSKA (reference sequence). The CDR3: CSARVTGETQYF. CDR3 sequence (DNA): TGCAGTGCTAGAGTCACCGGTGAGACCCAGTACTTC.

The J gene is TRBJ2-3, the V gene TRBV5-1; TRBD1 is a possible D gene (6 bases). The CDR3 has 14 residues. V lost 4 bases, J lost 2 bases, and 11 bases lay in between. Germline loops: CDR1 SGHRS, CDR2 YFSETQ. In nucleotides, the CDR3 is TGCGCCAGCAGCCGGACAGAGTACACAGATACGCAGTATTTT. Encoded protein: CASSRTEYTDTQYF.

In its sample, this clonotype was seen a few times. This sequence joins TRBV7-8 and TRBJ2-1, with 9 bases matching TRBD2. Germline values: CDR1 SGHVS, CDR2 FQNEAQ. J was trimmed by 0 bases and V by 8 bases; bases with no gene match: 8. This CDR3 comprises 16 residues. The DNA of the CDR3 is TGTGCCAGCTCCCACCCAGCGGGGGGCTCCTACAATGAGCAGTTCTTC. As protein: CASSHPAGGSYNEQFF.

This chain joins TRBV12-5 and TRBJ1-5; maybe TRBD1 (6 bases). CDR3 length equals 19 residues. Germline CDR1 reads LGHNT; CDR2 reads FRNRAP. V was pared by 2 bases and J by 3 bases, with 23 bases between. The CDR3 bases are TGTGCTAGTGGTTTGCAGAAGGGGGTAAGCTTAGCCAACAATCAGCCCCAGCATTTT. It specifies CASGLQKGVSLANNQPQHF.

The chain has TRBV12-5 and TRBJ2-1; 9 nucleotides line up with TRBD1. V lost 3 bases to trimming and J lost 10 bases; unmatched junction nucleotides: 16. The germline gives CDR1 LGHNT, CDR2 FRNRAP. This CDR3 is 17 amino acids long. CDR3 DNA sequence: TGTGCTAGTGGTTTCAGGCGAGCCCCGGGACAGGGTGGCGAGCAGTTCTTC. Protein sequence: CASGFRRAPGQGGEQFF.

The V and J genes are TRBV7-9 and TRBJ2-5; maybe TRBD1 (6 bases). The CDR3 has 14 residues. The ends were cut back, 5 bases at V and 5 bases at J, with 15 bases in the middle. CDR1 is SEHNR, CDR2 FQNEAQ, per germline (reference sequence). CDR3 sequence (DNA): TGTGCCAGCAGCCTGGCAGGGGTTGGGGAGACCCAGTACTTC. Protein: CASSLAGVGETQYF.